This TCR beta chain was recovered during a study of identical twins. Study-wide points: Diverse VJ usage suggested most zero-insertion clonotypes were not invariant T cells.

This clonotype was recorded many times. The antigen is unknown. Template switching created a universal primer site, and the cDNA included unique molecular identifiers. TCRdb re-called the 5' RACE reads through MiXCR, storing one row per CDR3 protein. The sample holds 1,800,000 or so distinct CDR3 sequences, roughly a third seen once. The sequenced sample was cord blood. The sequence came from a newborn girl in good health.

The CDR3 sequence is CSARQGRIYGYTF. The CDR3 DNA reads TGCAGCGCCCGGCAGGGCCGGATCTATGGCTACACCTTC. J is TRBJ1-2 and V is TRBV29-1, with D possibly matching TRBD1 (5 bases). Germline CDR1 is SQVTM and CDR2 is ANQGSEA. The CDR3 extends over 13 amino acids. V lost 7 bases and J lost 4, with 16 bases in between.